A selection of T cell receptor beta chains follows, all from one sample in a study of blood T cell repertoires in COVID-19. Assay: immunoSEQ multiplex PCR; the TCRdb copy retains only in-frame clones and omits some. The sample has about 220,000 clones; around 80% are singletons. The source material was peripheral blood. Every receptor here comes from a woman in her 70s with acute or convalescent COVID-19. The CDR3 runs from the conserved cysteine through the conserved F or W. The D gene is left open where the match is weak. Where a row states a size, it is once, few, many or the class of an expanded clone; other rows omit it.

v_gene	j_gene	d_gene	abundance	CDR3nt	CDR3aa
TRBV18	TRBJ2-2	TRBD1	-	TGTGCCAGCTCACCTCGGACAGGGGGCGCAGGATCGGCCGGGGAGCTGTTTTTT	CASSPRTGGAGSAGELFF
TRBV7-3	TRBJ2-3	-	once	TGTGCCAGCAGCTTCGATCGGACTAGCACAGATACGCAGTATTTT	CASSFDRTSTDTQYF
TRBV5-4	TRBJ2-7	-	-	TGTGCCAGCAGCCAGGGTTCGGGCGAGCAGTACTTC	CASSQGSGEQYF
TRBV5-1	TRBJ1-5	TRBD1	few	TGCGCCAGCAGCTTAGGGACAGGGGTTCAGCCCCAGCATTTT	CASSLGTGVQPQHF
TRBV20-1	TRBJ2-3	TRBD2	-	TGCAGTGCTAGTAGTAGCGGGGAGATCACAGATACGCAGTATTTT	CSASSSGEITDTQYF
TRBV7-2	TRBJ2-1	-	-	TGTGCCAGCAGCTTCACAGGTAACAATGAGCAGTTCTTC	CASSFTGNNEQFF
TRBV4-2	TRBJ1-2	TRBD1	-	TGTGCCAGCAGCCAAGACTGGGGACAGATAAACTATGGCTACACCTTC	CASSQDWGQINYGYTF
TRBV3-1/TRBV3-2	TRBJ2-4	-	-	TGTGCCAGCAGCCAAGATCGACAGAGCGTAGCCAAAAACATTCAGTACTTC	CASSQDRQSVAKNIQYF
TRBV10-3	TRBJ2-7	-	few	TGTGCCATCAGTGAGTCGATGGGGGGTACGGGTGAGCAGTACTTC	CAISESMGGTGEQYF
TRBV6-5	TRBJ2-7	-	few	TGTGCCAGCAGTTACTCACGGTCCTCCTACGAGCAGTACTTC	CASSYSRSSYEQYF
TRBV7-9	TRBJ1-2	TRBD1	-	TGTGCCAGCAGCTTAGGCGGGACAGATTATGGCTACACCTTC	CASSLGGTDYGYTF
TRBV11-2	TRBJ2-7	-	-	TGTGCCAGCAGCCCTTTCGGGGACGAGCAGTACTTC	CASSPFGDEQYF
TRBV20-1	TRBJ1-2	TRBD1	-	TGCAGTGGAAGGGACAGGGAGGGCTACACCTTC	CSGRDREGYTF
TRBV18	TRBJ1-4	-	-	TGTGCCAGCTCACCTCAACCCAGGGTTCAAGAAAAACTGTTTTTT	CASSPQPRVQEKLFF
TRBV7-3	TRBJ2-5	TRBD2	few	TGTGCCAGCAGCTTACGGGGGCCGGGACTAGGTCATGAGACCCAGTACTTC	CASSLRGPGLGHETQYF
TRBV5-5	TRBJ2-5	TRBD1	-	TGTGCCAGCAGCTCGGAAGGCACAGGGGGCAGGGAGACCCAGTACTTC	CASSSEGTGGRETQYF
TRBV14	TRBJ1-3	-	few	TGTGCCAGCAGCCTGTTTCAGGGCTCTGGAAACACCATATATTTT	CASSLFQGSGNTIYF
TRBV3-1/TRBV3-2	TRBJ1-1	-	once	TGTGCCAGCAGCCCTTCGACAGCGAACACTGAAGCTTTCTTT	CASSPSTANTEAFF
TRBV7-2	TRBJ2-3	-	few	TGTGCCAGCAGCTTAGGAGATTCAGATACGCAGTATTTT	CASSLGDSDTQYF
TRBV24-1	TRBJ2-1	TRBD2	-	TGTGCCACCAGTGATAGGACTAGCGGGGCGCCGTACAATGAGCAGTTCTTC	CATSDRTSGAPYNEQFF
TRBV9	TRBJ2-3	TRBD2	few	TGTGCCAGCAGCGCGTTCGGGGACGGGGGGGTCACAGATACGCAGTATTTT	CASSAFGDGGVTDTQYF
TRBV10-3	TRBJ2-4	-	-	TGTGCCATCAGTGCCGTTGGGCTAAACATTCAGTACTTC	CAISAVGLNIQYF
TRBV6-5	TRBJ1-1	-	-	TGTGCCAGCAGCCAACAGGTCAACACTGAAGCTTTCTTT	CASSQQVNTEAFF
TRBV6-5	TRBJ2-1	-	-	TGTGCCAGTCAGGGTTCCTACAATGAGCAGTTCTTC	CASQGSYNEQFF
TRBV10-3	TRBJ1-1	-	-	TGTGCCATCAGTGAGTCCGGGCGGGAGACTGTAGGGTCCTTGAGCAGAAAAGCTTTCTTT	CAISESGRETVGSLSRKAFF
TRBV11-2	TRBJ2-5	-	-	TGTGCCAGCAGCATCGAAGAGACCCAGTACTTC	CASSIEETQYF
TRBV7-6	TRBJ2-3	TRBD1	few	TGTGCCAGCAGCTCGCACCGACAGGGGGCGATACATACGCAGTATTTT	CASSSHRQGAIHTQYF
TRBV25-1	TRBJ2-2	-	-	TGTGCCAGCAGTGCCCAGAATTCGAACACCGGGGAGCTGTTTTTT	CASSAQNSNTGELFF
TRBV2	TRBJ1-5	-	few	TGTGCCAGCAGGACCACCTTCGGGCAGCCCCAGCATTTT	CASRTTFGQPQHF
TRBV19	TRBJ2-2	-	-	TGTGCCAGTAGTCCGGCCCGGGAGCTGGGGGAGCTGTTTTTT	CASSPARELGELFF
TRBV5-1	TRBJ2-1	-	-	TGCGCCAGCAGCTGGGGGGTTGAGCAGTTCTTC	CASSWGVEQFF
TRBV6-5	TRBJ2-7	TRBD1	-	TGTGCCAGCAACATAGACAGGGACTACGAGCAGTACTTC	CASNIDRDYEQYF
TRBV7-2	TRBJ2-1	-	once	TGTGCCAGCAGCTTTTATAGCGACCACAATGAGCAGTTCTTC	CASSFYSDHNEQFF
TRBV23-1	TRBJ2-7	-	once	TGCGCCAGCAGTCAATCGCTTCACACGGACAACTACTACGAGCAGTACTTC	CASSQSLHTDNYYEQYF
TRBV5-1	TRBJ2-5	-	-	TGCGCCAGCAGCTTGGGACAGGAGACCCAGTACTTC	CASSLGQETQYF
TRBV9	TRBJ2-2	TRBD1	-	TGTGCCAGCAGCAGACAGGGCACTACCGGGGAGCTGTTTTTT	CASSRQGTTGELFF
TRBV27	TRBJ1-4	TRBD1	-	TGTGCCAGCAGTCGACCCGGGGCAGGGGGCGATGAAAAACTGTTTTTT	CASSRPGAGGDEKLFF
TRBV7-6	TRBJ2-6	TRBD1	-	TGTGCCAGCAGCTTAGGGGACAGCTACTCTGGGGCCAACGTCCTGACTTTC	CASSLGDSYSGANVLTF
TRBV29-1	TRBJ2-2	-	-	TGCAGCGTGGGAGTCGGAGGAAACACCGGGGAGCTGTTTTTT	CSVGVGGNTGELFF
TRBV18	TRBJ2-1	TRBD2	-	TGTGCCAGCTCACCCTTCGGGGCGGGGGCCTACAATGAGCAGTTCTTC	CASSPFGAGAYNEQFF
TRBV10-3	TRBJ2-1	TRBD2	many	TGTGCCATCAGCGGGACTAGCGGGGGCTACAATGAGCAGTTCTTC	CAISGTSGGYNEQFF
TRBV6-5	TRBJ1-4	TRBD1	-	TGTGCCAGCAGTAGGACAGGCGACAATGAAAAACTGTTTTTT	CASSRTGDNEKLFF
TRBV6-5	TRBJ1-2	TRBD1	-	TGTGCCAGCAGTAATCCGGGACAGGACTATGGCTACACCTTC	CASSNPGQDYGYTF
TRBV5-1	TRBJ2-1	-	-	TGCGCCAGCAGATTCACTATGGGGCTAGGGGGTGGTGGAAATGAGCAGTTCTTC	CASRFTMGLGGGGNEQFF
TRBV7-9	TRBJ2-5	TRBD2	-	TGTGCCAGCAGCTCTCCGGGACTAGCGGGACAAGAGACCCAGTACTTC	CASSSPGLAGQETQYF
TRBV2	TRBJ2-1	-	-	TGTGCCAGCAGGCGTTACCCGACAAGAAGAGATCACAATGAGCAGTTCTTC	CASRRYPTRRDHNEQFF
TRBV18	TRBJ1-2	TRBD1	few	TGTGCCAGCTCACCACCAGGACAGGGGCCAAACTATGGCTACACCTTC	CASSPPGQGPNYGYTF
TRBV7-9	TRBJ2-5	-	few	TGTGCCAGCAGCTCAGGGTTAGCGGAAGAGACCCAGTACTTC	CASSSGLAEETQYF